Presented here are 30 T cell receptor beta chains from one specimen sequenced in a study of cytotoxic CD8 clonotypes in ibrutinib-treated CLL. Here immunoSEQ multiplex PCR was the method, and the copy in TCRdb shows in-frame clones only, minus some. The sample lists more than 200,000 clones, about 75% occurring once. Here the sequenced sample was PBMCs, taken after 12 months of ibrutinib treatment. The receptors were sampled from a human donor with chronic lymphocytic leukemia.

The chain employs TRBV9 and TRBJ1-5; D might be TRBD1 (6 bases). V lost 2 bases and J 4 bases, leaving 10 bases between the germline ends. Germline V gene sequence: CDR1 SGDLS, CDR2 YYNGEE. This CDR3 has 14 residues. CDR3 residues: CASSVDQGNQPQHF. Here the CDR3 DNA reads TGTGCCAGCAGCGTTGATCAGGGGAATCAGCCCCAGCATTTT.

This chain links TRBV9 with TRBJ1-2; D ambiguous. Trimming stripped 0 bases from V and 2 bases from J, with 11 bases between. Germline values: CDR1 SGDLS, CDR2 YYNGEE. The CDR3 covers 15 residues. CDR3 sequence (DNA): TGTGCCAGCAGCGTAGATTTTTCACGGAACTATGGCTACACCTTC. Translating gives CASSVDFSRNYGYTF.

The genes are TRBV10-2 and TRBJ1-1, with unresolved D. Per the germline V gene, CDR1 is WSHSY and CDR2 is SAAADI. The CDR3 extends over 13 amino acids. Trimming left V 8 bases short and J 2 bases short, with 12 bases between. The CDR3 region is CASDASPNTEAFF. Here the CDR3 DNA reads TGCGCCAGCGACGCGTCCCCAAACACTGAAGCTTTCTTT.

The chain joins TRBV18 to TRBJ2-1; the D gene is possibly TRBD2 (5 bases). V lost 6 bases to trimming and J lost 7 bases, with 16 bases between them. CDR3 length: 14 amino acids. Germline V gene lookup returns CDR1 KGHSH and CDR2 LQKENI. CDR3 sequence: CASSPLSGRNEQFF. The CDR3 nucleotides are TGTGCCAGCTCCCCCCTGAGCGGTCGGAATGAGCAGTTCTTC.

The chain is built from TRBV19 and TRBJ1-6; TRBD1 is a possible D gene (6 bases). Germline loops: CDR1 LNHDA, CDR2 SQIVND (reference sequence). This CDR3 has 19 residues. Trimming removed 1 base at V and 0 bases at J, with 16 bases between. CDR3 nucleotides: TGTGCCAGTAGTATAGGTATTGGGACAACGAGCTCCTATAATTCACCCCTCCACTTT. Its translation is CASSIGIGTTSSYNSPLHF.

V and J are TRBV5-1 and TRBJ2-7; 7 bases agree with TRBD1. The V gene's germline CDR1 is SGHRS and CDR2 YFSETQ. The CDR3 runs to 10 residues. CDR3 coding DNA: TGCGCCAGCATCACGGACAGGTGGTTCGTC. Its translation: CASITDRWFV.

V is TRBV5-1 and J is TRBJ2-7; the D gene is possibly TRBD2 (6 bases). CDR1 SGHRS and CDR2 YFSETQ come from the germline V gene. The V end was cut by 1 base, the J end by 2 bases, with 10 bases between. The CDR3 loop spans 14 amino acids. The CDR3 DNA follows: TGCGCCAGCAGCTTGCCGGGACTTACCTACGAGCAGTACTTC. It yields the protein CASSLPGLTYEQYF.

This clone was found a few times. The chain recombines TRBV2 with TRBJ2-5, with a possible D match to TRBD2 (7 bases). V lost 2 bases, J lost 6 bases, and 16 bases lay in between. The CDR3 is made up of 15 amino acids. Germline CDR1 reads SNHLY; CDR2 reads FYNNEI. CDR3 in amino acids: CASSESWGGLQTQYF. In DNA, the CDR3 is TGTGCCAGCAGTGAATCTTGGGGGGGCTTGCAGACCCAGTACTTC.

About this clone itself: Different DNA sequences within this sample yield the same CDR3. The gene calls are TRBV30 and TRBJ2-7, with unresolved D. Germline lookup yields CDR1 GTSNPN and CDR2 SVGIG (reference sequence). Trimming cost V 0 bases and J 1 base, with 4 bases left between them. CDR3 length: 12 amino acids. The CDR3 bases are TGTGCCTGGAGTGTACGGTCCTACGAGCAGTACTTC. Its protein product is CAWSVRSYEQYF.

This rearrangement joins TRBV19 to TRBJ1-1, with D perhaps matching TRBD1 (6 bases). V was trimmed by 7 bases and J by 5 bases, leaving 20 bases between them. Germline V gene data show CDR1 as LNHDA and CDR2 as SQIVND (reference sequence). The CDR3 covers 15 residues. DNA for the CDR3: TGTGCCAGTACCTCGCGGGTGGGGGCGAGGACTGAAGCTTTCTTT. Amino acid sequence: CASTSRVGARTEAFF.

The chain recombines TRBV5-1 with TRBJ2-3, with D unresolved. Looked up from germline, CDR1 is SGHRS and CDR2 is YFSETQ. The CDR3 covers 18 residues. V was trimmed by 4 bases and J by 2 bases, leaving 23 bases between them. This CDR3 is CASSISLIGQLATDTQYF. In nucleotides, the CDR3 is TGCGCCAGCAGCATATCCCTCATAGGGCAATTAGCCACAGATACGCAGTATTTT.

The CDR3 nucleotides are TGTGCCAGCAGCGATAGCGGGAGGGCGTCGGGGCAGTTCTTC. Translated: CASSDSGRASGQFF. The rearrangement uses TRBV7-2 and TRBJ2-1; TRBD2 matches at 11 bases. Unmatched junction bases numbered 9, after V lost 5 bases and J lost 12 bases. CDR3 length: 14 amino acids. The V gene's germline CDR1 is SGHTA and CDR2 FQGNSA.

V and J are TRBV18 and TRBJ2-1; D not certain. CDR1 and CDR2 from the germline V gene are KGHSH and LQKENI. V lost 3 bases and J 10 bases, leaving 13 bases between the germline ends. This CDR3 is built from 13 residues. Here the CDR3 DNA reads TGTGCCAGCTCACCCGGGTCTCTCTTAGAGCAGTTCTTC. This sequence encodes CASSPGSLLEQFF. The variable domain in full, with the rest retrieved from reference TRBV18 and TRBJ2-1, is NAGVMQNPRHLVRRRGQEARLRCSPMKGHSHVYWYRQLPEEGLKFMVYLQKENIIDESGMPKERFSAEFPKEGPSILRIQQVVRGDSAAYFCASSPGSLLEQFFGPGTRLTVL.

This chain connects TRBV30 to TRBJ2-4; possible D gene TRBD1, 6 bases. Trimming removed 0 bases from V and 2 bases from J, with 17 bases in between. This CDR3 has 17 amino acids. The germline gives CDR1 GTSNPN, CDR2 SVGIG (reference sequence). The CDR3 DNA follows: TGTGCCTGGAGTGTAGGCGACAGAGGGGGATCCAAAAACATTCAGTACTTC. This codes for CAWSVGDRGGSKNIQYF.

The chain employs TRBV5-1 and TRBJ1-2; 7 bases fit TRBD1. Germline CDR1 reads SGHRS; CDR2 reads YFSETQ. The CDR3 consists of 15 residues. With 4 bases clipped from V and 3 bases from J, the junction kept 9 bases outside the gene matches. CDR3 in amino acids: CASSPTTGTHYGYTF. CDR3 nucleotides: TGCGCCAGCAGCCCCACGACAGGGACGCACTATGGCTACACCTTC. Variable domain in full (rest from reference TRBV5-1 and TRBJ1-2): KAGVTQTPRYLIKTRGQQVTLSCSPISGHRSVSWYQQTPGQGLQFLFEYFSETQRNKGNFPGRFSGRQFSNSRSEMNVSTLELGDSALYLCASSPTTGTHYGYTFGSGTRLTVV.

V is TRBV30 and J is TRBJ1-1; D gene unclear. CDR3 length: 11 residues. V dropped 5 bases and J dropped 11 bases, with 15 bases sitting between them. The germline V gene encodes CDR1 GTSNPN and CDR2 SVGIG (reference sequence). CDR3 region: CAWGGLRLAFF. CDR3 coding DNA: TGTGCCTGGGGTGGATTACGACTGGCTTTCTTT.

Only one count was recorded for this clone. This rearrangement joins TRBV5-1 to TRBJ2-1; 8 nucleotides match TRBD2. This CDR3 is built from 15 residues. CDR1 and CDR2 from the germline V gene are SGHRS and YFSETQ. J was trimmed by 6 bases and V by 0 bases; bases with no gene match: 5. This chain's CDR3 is CASSLELAAPNEQFF. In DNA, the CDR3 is TGCGCCAGCAGCTTGGAACTAGCGGCACCCAATGAGCAGTTCTTC.

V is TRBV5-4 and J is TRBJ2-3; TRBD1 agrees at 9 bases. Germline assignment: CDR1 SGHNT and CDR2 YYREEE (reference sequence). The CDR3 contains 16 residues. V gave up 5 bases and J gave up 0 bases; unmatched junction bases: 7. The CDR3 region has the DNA TGTGCCAGCAGTCGGACAGGGGCGATTAGCACAGATACGCAGTATTTT. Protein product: CASSRTGAISTDTQYF.

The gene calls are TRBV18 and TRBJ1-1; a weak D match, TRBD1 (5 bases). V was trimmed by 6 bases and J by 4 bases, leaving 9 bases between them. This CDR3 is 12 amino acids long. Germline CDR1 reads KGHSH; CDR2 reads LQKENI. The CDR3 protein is CASSGQGTEAFF. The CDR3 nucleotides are TGTGCCAGCTCCGGGCAGGGCACTGAAGCTTTCTTT.

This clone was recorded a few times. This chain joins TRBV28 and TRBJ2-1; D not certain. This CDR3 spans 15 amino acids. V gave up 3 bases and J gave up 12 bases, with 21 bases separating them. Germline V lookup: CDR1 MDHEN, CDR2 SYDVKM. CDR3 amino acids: CASSLQAYPRRGQFF. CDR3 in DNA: TGTGCCAGCAGTTTGCAGGCGTACCCTCGGAGAGGGCAGTTCTTC.

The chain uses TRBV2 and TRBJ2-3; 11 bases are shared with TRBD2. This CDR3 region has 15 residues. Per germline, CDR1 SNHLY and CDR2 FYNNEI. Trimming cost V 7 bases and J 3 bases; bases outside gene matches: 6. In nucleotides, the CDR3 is TGTGCCAGCACCTTACTAGCGGGGGATACAGATACGCAGTATTTT. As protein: CASTLLAGDTDTQYF.

DNA of the CDR3: TGTGCCAGTAGTCCGGGCCCAGGGGTGGGAGAGACCCAGTACTTC. It encodes CASSPGPGVGETQYF. The chain combines TRBV19 with TRBJ2-5; possible D gene TRBD1, 6 bases. V lost 5 bases and J 4 bases, leaving 17 bases between the germline ends. Germline V lookup: CDR1 LNHDA, CDR2 SQIVND (reference sequence). The CDR3 consists of 15 residues.

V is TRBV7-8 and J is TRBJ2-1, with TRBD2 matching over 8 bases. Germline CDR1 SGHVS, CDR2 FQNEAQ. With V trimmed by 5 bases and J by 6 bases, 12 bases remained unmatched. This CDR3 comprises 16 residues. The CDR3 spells CASSPRGLASTNEQFF. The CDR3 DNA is TGTGCCAGCAGCCCAAGAGGACTAGCAAGTACCAATGAGCAGTTCTTC. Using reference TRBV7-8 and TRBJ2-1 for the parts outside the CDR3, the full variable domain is GAGVSQSPRYKVAKRGQDVALRCDPISGHVSLFWYQQALGQGPEFLTYFQNEAQLDKSGLPSDRFFAERPEGSVSTLKIQRTQQEDSAVYLCASSPRGLASTNEQFFGPGTRLTVL.

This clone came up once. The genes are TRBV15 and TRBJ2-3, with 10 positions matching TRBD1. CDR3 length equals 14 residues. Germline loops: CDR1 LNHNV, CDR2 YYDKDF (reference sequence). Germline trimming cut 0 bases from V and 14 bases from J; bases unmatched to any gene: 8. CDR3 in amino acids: CATSRDRSGTGVYF. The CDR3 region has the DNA TGTGCCACCAGCAGAGATCGTTCCGGGACAGGGGTGTATTTT.

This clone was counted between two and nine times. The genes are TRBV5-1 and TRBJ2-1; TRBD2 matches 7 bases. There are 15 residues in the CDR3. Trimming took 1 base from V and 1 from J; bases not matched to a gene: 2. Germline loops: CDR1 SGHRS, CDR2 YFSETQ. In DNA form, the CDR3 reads TGCGCCAGCAGCTTGTCGGGGGGTTCCTACAATGAGCAGTTCTTC. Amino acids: CASSLSGGSYNEQFF.

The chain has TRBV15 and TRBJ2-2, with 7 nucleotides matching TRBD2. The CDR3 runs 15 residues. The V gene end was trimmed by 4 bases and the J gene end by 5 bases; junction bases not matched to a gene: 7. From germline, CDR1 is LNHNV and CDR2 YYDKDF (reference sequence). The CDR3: CATSIEVSGTGELFF. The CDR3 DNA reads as TGTGCCACCAGCATTGAAGTTAGCGGGACCGGGGAGCTGTTTTTT.

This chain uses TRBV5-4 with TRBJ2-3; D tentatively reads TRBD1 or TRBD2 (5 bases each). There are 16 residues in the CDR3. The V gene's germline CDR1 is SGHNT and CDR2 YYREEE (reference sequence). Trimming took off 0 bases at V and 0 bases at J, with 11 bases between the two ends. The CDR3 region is CASSLAGAQSTDTQYF. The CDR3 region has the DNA TGTGCCAGCAGCTTGGCCGGGGCCCAGAGCACAGATACGCAGTATTTT.

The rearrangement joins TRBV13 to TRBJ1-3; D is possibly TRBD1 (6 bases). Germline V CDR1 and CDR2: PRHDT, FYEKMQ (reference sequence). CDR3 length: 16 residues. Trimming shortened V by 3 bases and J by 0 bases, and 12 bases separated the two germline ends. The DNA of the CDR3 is TGTGCCAGCAGCTTGAACAGGGCCAGCTCTGGAAACACCATATATTTT. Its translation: CASSLNRASSGNTIYF.

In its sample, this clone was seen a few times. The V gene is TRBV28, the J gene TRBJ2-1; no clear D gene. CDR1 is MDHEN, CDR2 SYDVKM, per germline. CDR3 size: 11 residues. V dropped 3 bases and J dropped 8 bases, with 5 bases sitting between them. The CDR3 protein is CASSFHHEQFF. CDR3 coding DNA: TGTGCCAGCAGTTTCCACCATGAGCAGTTCTTC.

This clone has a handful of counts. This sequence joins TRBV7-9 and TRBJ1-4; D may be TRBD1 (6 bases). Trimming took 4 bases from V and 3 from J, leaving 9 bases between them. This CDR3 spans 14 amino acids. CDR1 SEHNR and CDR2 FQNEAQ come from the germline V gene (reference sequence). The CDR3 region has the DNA TGTGCCAGCAGCTCCCGACAGGCTAATGAAAAACTGTTTTTT. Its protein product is CASSSRQANEKLFF.